This T cell receptor (beta chain) emerged from a study of molecular identifiers for immune sequencing clone quantification. Looking at the study overall: Five portions were made in replicates from RNA of about 21,000 or 97,000 naive CD8 cells, and four underwent sequencing. Study results and limitations: In naive cells, under 1% of molecules belonged to clones above 20 RNA copies, against over 97% in effector cells. Spiked Jurkat TCR RNA originating from one cell could reportedly be identified amid approximately 950,000 naive cells.

TCR libraries were built in bulk with a published protocol and specific TCR primers. A single record per CDR3 protein comes from TCRdb applying MiXCR to the PCR reads. The sample has around 86,000 distinct CDR3 sequences, roughly 20% seen once. Concerning this clonotype itself: Its antigen is undetermined.

Germline values: CDR1 SEHNR, CDR2 FQNEAQ (reference sequence). V was pared by 7 bases and J by 3 bases, with 15 bases between. The CDR3 is 14 residues long. The sample comprised naive CD8+ T cells from blood, with Jurkat cell RNA spiked in. The subset: FACS-sorted CD8+CD4-CCR7+CD45RA+ naive T cells. The rearrangement uses TRBV7-9 and TRBJ1-1, with unresolved D. This sequence originates from a human donor in good health. Some libraries in this study had Jurkat cell RNA spiked in. Here the CDR3 reads CASNRGPGDTEAFF. As DNA, the CDR3 is TGTGCCAGCAACCGAGGACCCGGGGACACTGAAGCTTTCTTT.